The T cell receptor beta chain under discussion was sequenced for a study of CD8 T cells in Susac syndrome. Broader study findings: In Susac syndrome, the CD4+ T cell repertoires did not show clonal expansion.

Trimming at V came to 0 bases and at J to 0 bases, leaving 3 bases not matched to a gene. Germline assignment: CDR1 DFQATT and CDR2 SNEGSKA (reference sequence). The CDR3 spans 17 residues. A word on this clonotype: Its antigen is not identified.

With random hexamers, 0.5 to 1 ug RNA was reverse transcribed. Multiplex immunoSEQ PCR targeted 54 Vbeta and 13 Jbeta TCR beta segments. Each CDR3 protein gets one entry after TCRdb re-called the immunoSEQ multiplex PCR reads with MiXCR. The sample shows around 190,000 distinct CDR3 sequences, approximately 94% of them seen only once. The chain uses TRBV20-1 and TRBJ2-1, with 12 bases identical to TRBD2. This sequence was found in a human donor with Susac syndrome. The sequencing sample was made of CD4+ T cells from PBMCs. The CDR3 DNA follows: TGCAGTGCTAGAGATCTAGCGGGGGGGAGCTCCTACAATGAGCAGTTCTTC. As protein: CSARDLAGGSSYNEQFF.